This TCR beta chain was recorded in a study of cytomegalovirus exposure and HLA in healthy donors. Study-wide findings and caveats: Some TCR beta chains (around 160 of them) were listed as cytomegalovirus-associated. First-cohort TCR clusters tended to co-occur in the approximately 110 validation repertoires, a later analysis found. As was reported, the classifier diagnosed cytomegalovirus status with high specificity and sensitivity.

While the first cohort had several hundred subjects, the donors belonged to the separate validation cohort of roughly 130 subjects. Method: immunoSEQ multiplex PCR; TCRdb's copy keeps in-frame clones and lacks some. Altogether tens of thousands of clones are present, roughly 94% being singletons, with the ten largest covering approximately 2.3%. The germline V gene has CDR1 SGHRS and CDR2 YFSETQ. J gave up 2 bases and V 4 bases, and 3 bases lay outside the gene matches. This CDR3 has 14 amino acids. Notes on this clone: Its antigen remains unknown.

This sequence was found in a man between 18 and 35 years old in good health and CMV-seronegative. The chain joins TRBV5-1 to TRBJ2-7, with TRBD2 identical over 10 bases. Sequencing used PBMCs. In DNA, the CDR3 is TGCGCCAGCAGCCAGGGACTAGCGACCTACGAGCAGTACTTC. The encoded protein is CASSQGLATYEQYF.